This T cell receptor beta chain was recorded in a study of blood T cell repertoires in COVID-19. CDR1 is SGHTA and CDR2 is FQGNSA in the germline V gene. The CDR3 runs 16 residues. J lost 7 bases, V lost 4 bases, and 7 bases had no gene match. This clone was counted a single time. Assay used: immunoSEQ multiplex PCR; TCRdb lists only in-frame clones, some missing. This sample carries about 140,000 clones, around 83% of them seen once, and the ten largest clones take roughly 1.5%. The source is a human donor in a cohort sampled during active COVID-19. This chain uses TRBV7-2 with TRBJ2-1; 13 bases agree with TRBD2. Sequenced: peripheral blood. In nucleotides, the CDR3 is TGTGCCAGCAGCTCACAACTAGCGGGAGGGAGGAATGAGCAGTTCTTC. It specifies CASSSQLAGGRNEQFF.